Below, 8 T cell receptor beta chains from the same sample are listed, as sequenced in a study of control samples from healthy donors and cancer patients. The assay was immunoSEQ multiplex PCR, and TCRdb's table has in-frame clones only and misses some. The repertoire holds 150,000 or so clones, around nine tenths seen once, with less than 0.75% in the top ten. Sample: blood. These receptor sequences come from a woman in her 30s in good health.

The rearrangement uses TRBV6-5 and TRBJ2-1; D is uncertain. V lost 7 bases and J 0 bases, leaving 13 bases between the germline ends. This CDR3 region has 15 residues. From germline, CDR1 is MNHEY and CDR2 SVGAGI. CDR3 protein: CASNPAVSSYNEQFF. The CDR3 DNA reads as TGTGCCAGCAACCCTGCAGTTAGCTCCTACAATGAGCAGTTCTTC.

As for this clone: Different DNA sequences within this sample yield the same CDR3. The J gene is TRBJ1-5, the V gene TRBV6-2 or TRBV6-3; D is unresolved. CDR3 length: 13 residues. Germline CDR1 is MNHEY and CDR2 is SVGEGT. The V gene lost 2 bases and the J gene lost 13 bases, with 15 bases spanning the gap. CDR3 sequence: CASSYPGGFRQHF. For the CDR3, the DNA is TGTGCCAGCAGTTACCCCGGCGGGTTCAGGCAGCATTTT.

The chain combines TRBV11-2 with TRBJ2-6; a weak D match, TRBD1 (6 bases). CDR1 is SGHAT, CDR2 FQNNGV, per germline. V lost 5 bases and J 2 bases, leaving 10 bases between the germline ends. CDR3 length: 15 residues. The CDR3 nucleotides are TGTGCCAGCAGCGCTCAGGGGACTGGGGCCAACGTCCTGACTTTC. It translates to CASSAQGTGANVLTF.

V and J are TRBV4-2 and TRBJ2-2; TRBD2 aligns across 7 bases. Germline loops: CDR1 LGHNA, CDR2 YNFKEQ. Unmatched junction bases numbered 17, after V lost 0 bases and J lost 4 bases. CDR3 length equals 20 residues. For the CDR3, the DNA is TGTGCCAGCAGCCAAGATCGGCTAGCGGAGATTAGGCGGGTCACCGGGGAGCTGTTTTTT. Its protein product is CASSQDRLAEIRRVTGELFF.

J is TRBJ1-1 and V is TRBV28, with TRBD1 matching over 9 bases. V trimming: 4 bases; J trimming: 8 bases; junction bases outside the gene matches: 5. Germline-derived CDR1 and CDR2 are MDHEN and SYDVKM. This CDR3 has 13 residues. CDR3 in amino acids: CASSSSGQGEAFF. The CDR3, as DNA: TGTGCCAGCAGTTCCTCGGGACAGGGAGAAGCTTTCTTT.

This sequence joins TRBV7-9 and TRBJ2-7, with D unclear. Germline V gives CDR1 SEHNR, CDR2 FQNEAQ (reference sequence). This CDR3 is built from 14 residues. V dropped 0 bases and J dropped 5 bases, with 11 bases sitting between them. In DNA, the CDR3 is TGTGCCAGCAGCTTAGCGGAGACGGATCACGAGCAGTACTTC. Translating gives CASSLAETDHEQYF.

The genes are TRBV10-2 and TRBJ2-4; no reliable D call. The V end lost 4 bases, the J end lost 10 bases, and 14 bases lay between the germline ends. The CDR3 has 13 amino acids. Per the germline V gene, CDR1 is WSHSY and CDR2 is SAAADI. Here the CDR3 DNA reads TGCGCCAGCAGTGCCCCGGGCCTACCAATTCAGTACTTC. The encoded protein is CASSAPGLPIQYF.

This chain connects TRBV5-6 to TRBJ2-5; D gene unclear. This CDR3 region has 13 residues. From germline, CDR1 is SGHDT and CDR2 YYEEEE. Trimming shortened V by 1 base and J by 4 bases, and 8 bases separated the two germline ends. The DNA for the CDR3 is TGTGCCAGCAGCTTGAGGTTTTTAGAGACCCAGTACTTC. Translating gives CASSLRFLETQYF.